This record looks at one T cell receptor gamma chain sequence and its context. Its cognate antigen is unknown. Given a far larger clone just one base away, this is likely a sequencing read error. This sample is drawn from a study of gammadelta T cells in human blood. TCRdb fed the RT-PCR reads to CATT. The table lists some 300 gamma-chain clones, 20% to 25% of them singletons, with roughly half in the top ten. Germline V gene lookup returns CDR1 GITISATS and CDR2 ISYDGTV (reference sequence). This CDR3 contains 17 residues. General study findings and limits: Polyclonal expansion of innate γδ T cells after birth appeared microbially driven.

The J gene is TRGJP, the V gene TRGV9. The receptor comes from a human donor. Sequenced material: Vgamma9Vdelta2 gamma-delta T cells from adult blood. CDR3 bases: TGTGCCTTGTGGGAGGTGCAGGGTGAGTTGGGCAAAAAAATCCAGGTATTT. It translates to CALWEVQGELGKKIQVF.